This TCR beta chain is drawn from a study of blood T cell repertoires in COVID-19. Turning to the study itself: Specimens from acute and convalescent COVID-19 originated in the United States, Italy and Spain.

From germline, CDR1 is SGHDT and CDR2 YYEEEE. V was shortened by 2 bases and J by 5 bases, with 14 bases between the two germline ends. This CDR3 comprises 14 residues. Source study methods: Counts of nucleated cells, estimated from reference gene primer amplification, were obtained. Libraries were prepared by immunoSEQ multiplex PCR; TCRdb keeps only in-frame clonotypes and omits some of them. V, J and clone size derive from that table, while D and trimming were established from the DNA sequence. The table has about 280,000 clones, approximately 86% seen once. Residents of 24 US areas, aged about 18 to 95 years, made up the participants. Recovered participants had two consecutive negative NP/OP PCR tests, healthcare professional clearance, or symptom resolution.

Source material: PBMCs or T cells enriched from blood (not recorded which). This receptor was identified in a woman in her 30s who had recovered from COVID-19. The V call is TRBV5-6, the J call TRBJ2-7, with D maybe TRBD2 (5 bases). The CDR3 DNA sequence: TGTGCCAGCAGCTTACCTACTAGGGCCCACGAGCAGTACTTC. It is translated as CASSLPTRAHEQYF.